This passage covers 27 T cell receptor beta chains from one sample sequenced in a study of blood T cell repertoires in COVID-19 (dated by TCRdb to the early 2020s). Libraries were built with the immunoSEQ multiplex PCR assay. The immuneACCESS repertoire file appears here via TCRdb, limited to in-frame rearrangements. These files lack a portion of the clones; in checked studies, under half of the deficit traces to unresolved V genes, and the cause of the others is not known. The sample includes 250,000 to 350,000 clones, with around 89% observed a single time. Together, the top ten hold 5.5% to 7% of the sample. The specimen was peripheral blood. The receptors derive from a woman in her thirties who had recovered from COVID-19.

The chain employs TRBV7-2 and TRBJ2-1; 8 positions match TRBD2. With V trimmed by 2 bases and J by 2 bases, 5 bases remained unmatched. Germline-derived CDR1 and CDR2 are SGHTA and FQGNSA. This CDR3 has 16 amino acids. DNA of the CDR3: TGTGCCAGCAGCTTAAGACGGGGGGGACCCTACAATGAGCAGTTCTTC. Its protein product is CASSLRRGGPYNEQFF.

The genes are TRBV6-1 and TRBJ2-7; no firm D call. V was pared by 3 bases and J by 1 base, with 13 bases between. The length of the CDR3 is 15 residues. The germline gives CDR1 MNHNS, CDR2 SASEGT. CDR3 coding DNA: TGTGCCAGCAGTGATTATACACGGGTGTCCTACGAGCAGTACTTC. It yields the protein CASSDYTRVSYEQYF.

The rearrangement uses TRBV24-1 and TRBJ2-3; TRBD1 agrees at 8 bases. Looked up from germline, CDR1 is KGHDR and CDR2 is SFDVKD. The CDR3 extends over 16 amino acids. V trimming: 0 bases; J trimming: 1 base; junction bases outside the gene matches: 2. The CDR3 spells CATSDLDRGGTDTQYF. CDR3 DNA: TGTGCCACCAGTGATTTGGACAGGGGAGGCACAGATACGCAGTATTTT.

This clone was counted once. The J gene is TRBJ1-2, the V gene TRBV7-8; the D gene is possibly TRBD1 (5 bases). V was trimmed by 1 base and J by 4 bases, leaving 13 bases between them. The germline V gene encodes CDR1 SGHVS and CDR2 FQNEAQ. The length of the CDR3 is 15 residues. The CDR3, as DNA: TGTGCCAGCAGCTTAGACCAGGGTACCCCCTATGGCTACACCTTC. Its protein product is CASSLDQGTPYGYTF.

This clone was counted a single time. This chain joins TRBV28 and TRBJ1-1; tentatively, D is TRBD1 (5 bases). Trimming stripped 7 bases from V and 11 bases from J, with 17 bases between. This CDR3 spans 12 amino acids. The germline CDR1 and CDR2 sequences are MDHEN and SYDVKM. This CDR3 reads CASTVGAFGAFF. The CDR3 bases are TGTGCCAGCACCGTAGGGGCCTTCGGGGCTTTCTTT.

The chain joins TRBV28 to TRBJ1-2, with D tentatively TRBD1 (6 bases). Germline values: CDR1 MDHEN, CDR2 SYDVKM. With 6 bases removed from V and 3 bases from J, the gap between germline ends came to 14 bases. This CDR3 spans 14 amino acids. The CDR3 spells CASRYRELYYGYTF. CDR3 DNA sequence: TGTGCCAGCAGGTACAGGGAATTGTACTATGGCTACACCTTC.

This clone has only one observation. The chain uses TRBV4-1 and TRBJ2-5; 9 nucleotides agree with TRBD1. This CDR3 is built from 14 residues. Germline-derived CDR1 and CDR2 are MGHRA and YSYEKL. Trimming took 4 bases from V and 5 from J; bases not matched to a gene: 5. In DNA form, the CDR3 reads TGCGCCAGCAGCCGCACAGGGGGCGTTGAGACCCAGTACTTC. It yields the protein CASSRTGGVETQYF.

Here the CDR3 DNA reads TGTGCCAGCAGTCGGGAATTTCAGGGGGCTTTCTTT. It specifies CASSREFQGAFF. The rearrangement links TRBV2 to TRBJ1-1; the D gene is possibly TRBD1 (6 bases). CDR1 is SNHLY, CDR2 FYNNEI, per germline. V lost 5 bases and J lost 11, with 15 bases in between. This CDR3 spans 12 amino acids.

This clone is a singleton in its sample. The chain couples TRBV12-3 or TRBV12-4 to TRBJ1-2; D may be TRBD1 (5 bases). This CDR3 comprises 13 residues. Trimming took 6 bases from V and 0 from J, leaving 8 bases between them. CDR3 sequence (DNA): TGTGCCAGCAGACAGGCAGCTAACTATGGCTACACCTTC. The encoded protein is CASRQAANYGYTF.

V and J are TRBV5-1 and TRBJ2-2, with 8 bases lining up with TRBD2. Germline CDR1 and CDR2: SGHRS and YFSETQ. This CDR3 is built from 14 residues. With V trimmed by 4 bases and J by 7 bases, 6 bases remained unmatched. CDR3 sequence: CASSTRLAFGELFF. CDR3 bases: TGCGCCAGCAGCACCCGACTAGCGTTCGGGGAGCTGTTTTTT.

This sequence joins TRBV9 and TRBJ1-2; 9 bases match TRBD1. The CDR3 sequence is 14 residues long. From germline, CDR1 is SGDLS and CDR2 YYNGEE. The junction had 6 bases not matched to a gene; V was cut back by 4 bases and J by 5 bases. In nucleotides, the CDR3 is TGTGCCAGCAGCCCGGACAGGGGCAATTATGGCTACACCTTC. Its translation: CASSPDRGNYGYTF.

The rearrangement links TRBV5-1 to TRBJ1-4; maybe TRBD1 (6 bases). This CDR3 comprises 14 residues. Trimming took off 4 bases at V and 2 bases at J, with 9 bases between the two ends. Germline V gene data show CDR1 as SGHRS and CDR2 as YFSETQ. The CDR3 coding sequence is TGCGCCAGCAGCCTCGGACAGACTAATGAAAAACTGTTTTTT. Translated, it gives CASSLGQTNEKLFF.

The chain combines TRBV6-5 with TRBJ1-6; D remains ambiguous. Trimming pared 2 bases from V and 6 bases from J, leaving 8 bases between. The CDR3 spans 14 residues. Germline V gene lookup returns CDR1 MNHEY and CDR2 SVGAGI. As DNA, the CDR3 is TGTGCCAGCAGTTACGAGCAGGTTAATTCACCCCTCCACTTT. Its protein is CASSYEQVNSPLHF.

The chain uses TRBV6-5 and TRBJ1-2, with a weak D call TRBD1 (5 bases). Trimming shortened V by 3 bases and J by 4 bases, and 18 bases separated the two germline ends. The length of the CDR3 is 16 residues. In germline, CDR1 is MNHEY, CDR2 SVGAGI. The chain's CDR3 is CASSYLEWGGVYGYTF. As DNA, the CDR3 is TGTGCCAGCAGTTATCTGGAGTGGGGGGGTGTCTATGGCTACACCTTC.

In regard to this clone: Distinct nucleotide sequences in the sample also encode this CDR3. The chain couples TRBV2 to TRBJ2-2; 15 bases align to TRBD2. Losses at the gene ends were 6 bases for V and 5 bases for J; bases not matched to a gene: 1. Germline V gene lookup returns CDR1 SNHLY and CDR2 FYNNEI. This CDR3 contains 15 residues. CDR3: CASRGLAGGTGELFF. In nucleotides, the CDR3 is TGTGCCAGCAGGGGACTAGCGGGGGGTACCGGGGAGCTGTTTTTT. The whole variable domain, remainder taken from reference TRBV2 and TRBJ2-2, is EPEVTQTPSHQVTQMGQEVILRCVPISNHLYFYWYRQILGQKVEFLVSFYNNEISEKSEIFDDQFSVERPDGSNFTLKIRSTKLEDSAMYFCASRGLAGGTGELFFGEGSRLTVL.

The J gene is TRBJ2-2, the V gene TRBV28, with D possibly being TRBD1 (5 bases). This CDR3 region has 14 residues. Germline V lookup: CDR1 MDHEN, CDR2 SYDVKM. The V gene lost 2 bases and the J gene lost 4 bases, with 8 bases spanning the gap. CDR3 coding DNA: TGTGCCAGCAGTTTAACAGGTAGCACCGGGGAGCTGTTTTTT. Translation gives CASSLTGSTGELFF.

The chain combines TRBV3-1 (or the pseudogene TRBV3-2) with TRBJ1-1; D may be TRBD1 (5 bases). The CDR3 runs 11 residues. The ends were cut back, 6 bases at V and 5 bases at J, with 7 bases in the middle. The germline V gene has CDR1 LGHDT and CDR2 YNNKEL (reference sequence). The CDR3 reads CASRGRTEAFF. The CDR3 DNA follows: TGTGCCAGCAGGGGGCGGACTGAAGCTTTCTTT.

This CDR3 is CASSLYGGANTGELFF. The CDR3 DNA is TGTGCCAGCAGCTTGTACGGGGGGGCGAACACCGGGGAGCTGTTTTTT. The rearrangement joins TRBV5-6 to TRBJ2-2; TRBD2 matches at 8 bases. Germline V gene sequence: CDR1 SGHDT, CDR2 YYEEEE. The CDR3 sequence is 16 residues long. The junction had 2 bases not matched to a gene; V was cut back by 1 base and J by 0 bases.

The CDR3 nucleotides are TGTGCCAGCAGCTACGGACTAGCGGGGGGTACTACCGGGGAGCTGTTTTTT. It is translated as CASSYGLAGGTTGELFF. This rearrangement joins TRBV5-6 to TRBJ2-2, with TRBD2 matching 14 bases. With V trimmed by 3 bases and J by 5 bases, 6 bases remained unmatched. Germline CDR1 SGHDT, CDR2 YYEEEE. The CDR3 length is 17 residues.

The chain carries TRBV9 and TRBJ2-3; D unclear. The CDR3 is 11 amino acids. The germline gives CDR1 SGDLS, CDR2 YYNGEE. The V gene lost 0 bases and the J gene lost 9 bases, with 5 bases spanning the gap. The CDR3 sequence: CASSVGGTQYF. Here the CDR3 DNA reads TGTGCCAGCAGCGTAGGAGGAACGCAGTATTTT.

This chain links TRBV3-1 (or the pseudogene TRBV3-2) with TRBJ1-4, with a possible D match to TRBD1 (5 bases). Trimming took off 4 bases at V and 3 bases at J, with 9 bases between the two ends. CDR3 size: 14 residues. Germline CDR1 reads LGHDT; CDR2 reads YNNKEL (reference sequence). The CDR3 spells CASSLVQANEKLFF. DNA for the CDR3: TGTGCCAGCAGCCTAGTACAGGCTAATGAAAAACTGTTTTTT.

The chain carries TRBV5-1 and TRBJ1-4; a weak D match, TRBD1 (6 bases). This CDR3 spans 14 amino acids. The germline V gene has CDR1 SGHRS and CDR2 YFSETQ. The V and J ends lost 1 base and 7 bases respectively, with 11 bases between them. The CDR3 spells CASSLTGSGEKLFF. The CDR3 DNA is TGCGCCAGCAGCTTGACAGGGAGCGGTGAAAAACTGTTTTTT.

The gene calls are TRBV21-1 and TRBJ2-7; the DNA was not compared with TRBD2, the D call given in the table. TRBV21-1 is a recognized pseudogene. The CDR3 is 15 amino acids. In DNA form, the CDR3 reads TGTGCCAGCATAGGAGAACAACTCGGGTACTACGAGCAGTACTTC. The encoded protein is CASIGEQLGYYEQYF.

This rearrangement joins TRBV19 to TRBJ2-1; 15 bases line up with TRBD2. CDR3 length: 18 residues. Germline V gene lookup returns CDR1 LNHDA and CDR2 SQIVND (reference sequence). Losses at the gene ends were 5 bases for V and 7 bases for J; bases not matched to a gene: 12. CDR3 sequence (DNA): TGTGCCAGTAGTCCACCTTATACCGGGACTAGCGGGGGGAATGAGCAGTTCTTC. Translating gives CASSPPYTGTSGGNEQFF.

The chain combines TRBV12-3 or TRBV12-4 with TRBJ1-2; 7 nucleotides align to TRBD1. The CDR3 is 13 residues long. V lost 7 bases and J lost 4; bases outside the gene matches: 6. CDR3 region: CASTLGTAYGYTF. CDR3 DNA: TGTGCCAGCACCTTGGGGACAGCCTATGGCTACACCTTC.

For the CDR3, the DNA is TGTGCCAGCAGTCCCCACAGGGGATTTAGCTATGGCTACACCTTC. This codes for CASSPHRGFSYGYTF. The rearrangement uses TRBV28 and TRBJ1-2; TRBD1 agrees at 7 bases. With V trimmed by 5 bases and J by 4 bases, 10 bases remained unmatched. The CDR3 length is 15 residues. The germline gives CDR1 MDHEN, CDR2 SYDVKM.

CDR3 region: CASQGQRGEKLFF. In DNA form, the CDR3 reads TGTGCCAGCCAAGGACAGCGGGGTGAAAAACTGTTTTTT. The rearrangement joins TRBV6-6 to TRBJ1-4; TRBD1 might be the D (6 bases). This CDR3 contains 13 residues. The germline V gene has CDR1 MNHNY and CDR2 SVGAGI (reference sequence). Trimming left V 8 bases short and J 7 bases short, with 14 bases between.